This T cell receptor (beta chain) was recorded in a study of shared clonotypes between healthy human individuals (dated by TCRdb to the early 2020s). The study in broad terms: A couple of women and a few men aged 18 to 49 years were included in the cohort. For each donor, CD4 naive and CD4 memory were each run on three plates, CD8 naive on two plates, and CD8 memory on one plate. The study deeply sequenced blood TCR repertoires of several healthy adults to estimate repertoire size and the extent of clonotype sharing between individuals. Libraries were prepared and TCR repertoires were sequenced by different laboratories using diverse techniques, in order to increase sequencing depth and limit assay-specific biases. Per donor, leukapheresis produced somewhere between about 0.85 and 8.9 billion PBMCs.

TCR CDR3 regions were amplified from genomic DNA by multiplex PCR using the deep immunoSEQ assay. For each cell subset, the extracted genomic DNA was distributed evenly across all wells of several immunoSEQ 96-well plates, and each plate served as one replicate. For sorted subsets, each replicate PCR was loaded with roughly 200 ng genomic DNA, equivalent to about 30,000 T cell genomes. The purified libraries were quantified using a Qubit 3.0 fluorometer, sized with a Bioanalyzer 2100, and then quantified again using the KAPA Library Quantification kit. Every immunoSEQ 96-well plate was sequenced on a separate single-read 150-cycle Illumina NextSeq 550 flow cell. In the paper's pipeline: Because the immunoSEQ output held only junctional sequences and lacked quality scores, the filtering could not match the filtering applied to full-length reads. To assign V/J genes and CDR3, sequences were annotated using PyIR, a Python wrapper for IgBLAST v1.9, with IMGT germline references. Any read was removed if the V/J assignment was weak (E-value above 1e-6), the CDR3 was missing, or the read contained stop codons, out-of-frame junctions, or ambiguous translated residues. V3J clonotypes were defined by identical inferred V gene, J gene, and CDR3 amino acid sequence. Percentage overlap between repertoires was computed as shared unique clonotypes divided by the size of the smaller repertoire. RTK rarefaction, the Chao1 estimator, and Recon v2.1 estimates of unobserved clonotypes were used to assess repertoire richness. Generation probabilities for all TCRbeta clonotypes obtained by the gDNA method from a few donors were computed using OLGA. TCRdb provides this immuneACCESS table in a form limited to in-frame rearrangements. Some clones are lacking; in checked studies, under half of them reflect an unresolved V gene, and why the rest are absent is not known. V, J and clone size reflect that table, while D and trimming were determined from the DNA. Counted in this sample were more than 1.2 million clones; around 98.5% of them appeared once. About 0.35% of the sample lies in the top ten.

Remarks on this clone: The specificity of this receptor is unknown. Per-base quality was not reported, and no clone a single base away is much larger than it.

The donors were healthy, HIV-negative adults who had no recently reported acute infections or vaccinations. Every donor was a Caucasian adult residing in Nashville, Tennessee, USA. Magnetic negative selection was used to enrich CD4+ T cells, after which naive cells were positively selected on CD45RA and the negative fraction became the memory subset. Blood was collected by leukapheresis, and PBMCs were isolated by Ficoll-Histopaque density gradient centrifugation and then cryopreserved in liquid nitrogen vapor phase. Analytical flow cytometry was used to check the purity and quantity of each magnetically sorted T cell population. Genomic DNA was isolated from each sorted fraction and quantified by UV absorbance on a Nanodrop 2000c. The paper as a whole reports these results and caveats: Even with the large sequencing depth, rarefaction of the sorted-subset datasets indicated that sequencing was incomplete. Based on pairwise subsampling, the degree of clonotype sharing among donors was expected to be affected by sequencing depth. When several donors were compared, the shared fraction of clonotypes was approximately 5% for naive CD4, 3.5% for naive CD8, more than 2% for memory CD4, and around 0.37% for memory CD8. Clonotypes shared by all four sorted-subset donors showed higher generation probabilities than non-shared clonotypes. Sampling was restricted to blood, and TCR repertoires in tissue are likely to differ from TCR repertoires in blood. Because the study included only a small number of donors, the genetic and exposure-history diversity represented was limited. Estimated clonotype richness was generally larger for naive than for memory subsets.

The sequenced sample was naive CD4+ T cells sorted from blood. Reading the label with the study, this specimen's cell subset or site is: CD45RA+ positively selected. This TCR came from a man aged 30-40 years in good health.

The DNA sequence follows: TGTGCCACCTCGCGGGGTGTAGATACGCAGTATTTT. It specifies CATSRGVDTQYF. The chain joins TRBV6-5 to TRBJ2-3; possibly the D gene is TRBD2, per 6 matching bases. Trimming at the junction amounts to 10 bases on V and 5 bases on J, and the germline ends lie 13 bases apart. From the cysteine up to the phenylalanine, the CDR3 has a length of 12 residues. The CDR3 DNA has 36 bases and is translated from base 1. CDR1 and CDR2, per the germline V gene, are MNHEY and SVGAGI.